This entry concerns a single T cell receptor beta chain. This clonotype was detected only a few times. Its antigen remains undetermined. Per-base qualities were not stored, and no clone one base away is much larger. Libraries were prepared through PCR. DNA from cultured CD4+ T cells underwent TCR sequencing with the Oncomine TCR Beta short-read assay at the Johns Hopkins FTIC core. The QIAamp micro DNA kit was used to extract genomic DNA from the cultured CD4+ T cells. Oncomine TCR Beta libraries made from cultured CD4+ T cells were pooled using unique dual indexes and sequenced on an Illumina iSeq 100. The paper's data handling went like this. Non-productive sequences were filtered out, and CDR3s that did not start with C, did not end with F or W, or were shorter than 7 amino acids were discarded. The MANAFEST web application identified antigen-specific clonotypes by comparing peptide-stimulated wells against reference wells and other culture wells. An FDR below 0.05, an odds ratio above 5, and a productive frequency above 0.1% in at least two of three replicate wells were required for clones to be considered positive. Cross-reactive clonotypes were defined as significantly expanded in both SARS-CoV-2 spike wells and at least one common cold coronavirus spike condition. Levenshtein distances (stringdist) and unrooted phylogenetic trees (ape) in R version 3.6.1 were used to assess CDR3 homology. The raw public data were reprocessed by TCRdb itself: fastp quality trimming at Q25, MiXCR clonotype calling, in-frame beta chains only. Duplicate CDR3 protein sequences are folded into a single record with the most common DNA and genes. The authors' filters were not applied to this entry. The table for this sample lists tens of thousands of distinct CDR3 sequences; around two thirds of them were counted only once. 23% of the sample is held by the ten biggest clonotypes.

The data belong to a study of vaccination and CD4 T cells after COVID-19 (dated by TCRdb to 2021 to 2024). Study-level background: The convalescent cohort comprised six males and four females, including two Hispanic individuals, seven Caucasians, two Asians and one multiracial person. Culture stimuli were overlapping spike peptide pools from SARS-CoV-2 and from the common cold coronaviruses HCoV-NL63, HCoV-OC43 and HCoV-229E. Post-COVID blood samples from convalescent patients were collected a median of about 110 days after diagnosis, with a range of roughly 35 to 180 days. Control cultures used a CEFX viral epitope pool as positive control, an HIV-1 Nef peptide pool as negative control, or no peptide. Two doses of either the Pfizer-BioNTech BNT162b2 vaccine (n=8) or the Moderna mRNA-1273 vaccine (n=2) were administered to participants. Post-vaccine blood samples were taken a median of 72 days after the second vaccine dose, with a range of about 12 to 250 days. In about 11 COVID-19 convalescent patients and several infection-naive healthy vaccine recipients, the spike-specific CD4+ TCR repertoire before mRNA vaccination was compared with the repertoire after mRNA vaccination.

The treatment or condition label here, explained by the study, means: approximately nine-day PBMC culture with coronavirus spike peptide pools or control peptides (ViraFEST assay). The study used the ViraFEST assay, which expanded antigen-specific T cells with peptide pools and then identified expanded clonotypes by TCR sequencing. Healthy vaccine recipients had no prior SARS-CoV-2 infection, confirmed by negative nucleocapsid antibody tests before and after vaccination. About 2 million PBMCs per well were cultured in IMDM with approximately 5% human AB serum and 8.5 to 10 IU/ml IL-2, plus 10 ug/ml peptide pools. On days 3 and 7, half of the culture medium was replaced with fresh IL-2-containing medium. After approximately 11 days of culture, CD4+ T cells were isolated by negative selection with the EasySep CD4+ T cell isolation kit. Ficoll-Paque Plus gradient centrifugation was used to isolate PBMCs from whole blood, and the isolated PBMCs were then either used fresh or cryopreserved at -140C. In general, triplicate wells were set up for every culture condition.

General study outcomes and caveats: The number of convalescent patients in the study was relatively small, and the study did not examine early timepoints following natural infection. Although the median number of SARS-CoV-2-reactive clonotypes went up from some 23 after infection to 30 to 45 after vaccination, the increase was not significant. In convalescent patients, a median around 89% of post-vaccine SARS-CoV-2-reactive clones were detected only after vaccination, suggesting vaccine-specific priming. Of the vaccine-specific clones in convalescent patients, 304 of 307, or nearly all, reacted only to SARS-CoV-2 spike and did not cross-react with common cold coronaviruses.

CDR1 GTSNPN and CDR2 SVGIG are derived from the germline V gene (reference sequence). The CDR3 covers 13 residues, taking in both the cysteine and the phenylalanine. Left in the record is the CDR3 DNA by itself, 39 bases read in frame from the first base. V and J lose 0 bases and 8 bases, and a span of 13 bases separates them. The receptor chain draws on TRBV30 and TRBJ1-2; the D gene assignment is ambiguous. The sample was CD4+ T cells from blood, cultured in vitro, taken before SARS-CoV-2 vaccination. The receptor's source is a human donor who received a COVID-19 vaccine. The DNA reads as follows: TGTGCCTGGAGTGTACGGGAAAGTAGAGGCTACACCTTC. Translation gives CAWSVRESRGYTF.